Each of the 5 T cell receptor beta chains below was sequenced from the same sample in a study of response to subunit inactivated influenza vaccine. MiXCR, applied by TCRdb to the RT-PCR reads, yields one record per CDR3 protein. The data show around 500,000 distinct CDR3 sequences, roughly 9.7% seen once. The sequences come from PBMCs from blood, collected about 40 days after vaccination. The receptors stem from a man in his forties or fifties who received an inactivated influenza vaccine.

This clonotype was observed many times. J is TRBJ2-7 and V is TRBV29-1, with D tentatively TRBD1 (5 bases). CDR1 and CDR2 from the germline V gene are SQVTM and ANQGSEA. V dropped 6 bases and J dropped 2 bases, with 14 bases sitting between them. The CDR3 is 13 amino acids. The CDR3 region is CSVQGRQTYEQYF. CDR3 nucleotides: TGCAGCGTGCAGGGCAGGCAGACCTACGAGCAGTACTTC.

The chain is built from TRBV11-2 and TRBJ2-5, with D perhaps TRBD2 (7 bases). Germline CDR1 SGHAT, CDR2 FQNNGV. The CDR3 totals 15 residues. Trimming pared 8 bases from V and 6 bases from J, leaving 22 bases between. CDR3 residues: CASAKVGGGEKTQYF. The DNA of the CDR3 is TGTGCCAGCGCCAAAGTGGGGGGGGGCGAAAAGACCCAGTACTTC. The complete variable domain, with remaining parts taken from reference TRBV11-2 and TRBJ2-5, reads EAGVAQSPRYKIIEKRQSVAFWCNPISGHATLYWYQQILGQGPKLLIQFQNNGVVDDSQLPKDRFSAERLKGVDSTLKIQPAKLEDSAVYLCASAKVGGGEKTQYFGPGTRLLVL.

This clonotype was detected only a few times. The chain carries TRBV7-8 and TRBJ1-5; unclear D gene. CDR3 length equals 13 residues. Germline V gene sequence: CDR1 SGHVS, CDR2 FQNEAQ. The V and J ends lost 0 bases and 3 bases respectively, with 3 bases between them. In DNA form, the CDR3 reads TGTGCCAGCAGCTTAGCAGTCAATCAGCCCCAGCATTTT. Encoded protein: CASSLAVNQPQHF.

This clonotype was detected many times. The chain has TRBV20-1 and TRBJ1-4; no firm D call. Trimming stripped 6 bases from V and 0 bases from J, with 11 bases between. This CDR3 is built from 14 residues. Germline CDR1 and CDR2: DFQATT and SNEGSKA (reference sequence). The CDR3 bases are TGCAGTGCGACCCCAACAACAACTAATGAAAAACTGTTTTTT. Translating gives CSATPTTTNEKLFF.

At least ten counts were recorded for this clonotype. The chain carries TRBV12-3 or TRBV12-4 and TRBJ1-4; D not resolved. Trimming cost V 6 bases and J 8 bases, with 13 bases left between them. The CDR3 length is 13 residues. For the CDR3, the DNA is TGTGCCAGCAGCCCTAGTGGGGAGGAAAAACTGTTTTTT. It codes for CASSPSGEEKLFF.